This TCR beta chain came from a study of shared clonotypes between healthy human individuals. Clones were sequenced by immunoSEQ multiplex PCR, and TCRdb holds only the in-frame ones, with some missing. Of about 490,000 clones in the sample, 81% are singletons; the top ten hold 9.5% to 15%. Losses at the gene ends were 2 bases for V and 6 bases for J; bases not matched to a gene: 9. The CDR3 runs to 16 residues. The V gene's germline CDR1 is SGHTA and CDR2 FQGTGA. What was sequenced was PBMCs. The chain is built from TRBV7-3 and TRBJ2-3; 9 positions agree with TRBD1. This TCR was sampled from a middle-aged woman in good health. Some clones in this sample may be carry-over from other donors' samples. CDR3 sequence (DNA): TGTGCCAGCAGCTTAGGAAGGGACAGGGTGGTCGATACGCAGTATTTT. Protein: CASSLGRDRVVDTQYF.